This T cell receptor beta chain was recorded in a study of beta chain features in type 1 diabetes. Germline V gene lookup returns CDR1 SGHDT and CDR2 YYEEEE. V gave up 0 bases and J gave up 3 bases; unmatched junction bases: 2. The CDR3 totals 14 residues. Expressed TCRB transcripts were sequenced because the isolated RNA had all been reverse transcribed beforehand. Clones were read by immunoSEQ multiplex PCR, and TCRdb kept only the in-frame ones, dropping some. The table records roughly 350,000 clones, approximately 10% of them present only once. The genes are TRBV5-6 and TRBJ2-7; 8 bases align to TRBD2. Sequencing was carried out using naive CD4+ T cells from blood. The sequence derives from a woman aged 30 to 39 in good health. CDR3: CASSLVAGGYEQYF. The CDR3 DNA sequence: TGTGCCAGCAGCTTGGTGGCGGGAGGCTACGAGCAGTACTTC.